One sample yielded the 13 T cell receptor beta chains listed below, sequenced in a study of shared clonotypes between healthy human individuals. The table came from immunoSEQ multiplex PCR; TCRdb's copy has only in-frame clones and leaves some out. Of hundreds of thousands of clones in the sample, approximately 96% were seen once. Positively selected for CCR7, the CD45RO-negative cells used as naive CD8 cells excluded terminally differentiated effector memory CD45RA+ cells. What was sequenced was naive CD8+ T cells sorted from blood. The receptors come from a woman aged 30 to 39 in good health.

The chain carries TRBV2 and TRBJ1-2; D is unclear. The CDR3 contains 15 residues. Germline values: CDR1 SNHLY, CDR2 FYNNEI. V was trimmed by 8 bases and J by 1 base, leaving 17 bases between them. This chain's CDR3 is CASRLQWALNYGYTF. The CDR3 nucleotides read TGTGCCAGCCGTTTACAATGGGCGCTTAACTATGGCTACACCTTC.

This chain links TRBV21-1 with TRBJ2-3. TRBV21-1 is designated a pseudogene. The CDR3 contains 13 residues. The CDR3, as DNA: TGTGCCAACTACCGGACCTCCGGGGATACGCAGTATTTT. Its protein product is CANYRTSGDTQYF.

This clone was counted a single time. V and J are TRBV7-9 and TRBJ2-3; D is perhaps TRBD1 (5 bases). Germline lookup yields CDR1 SEHNR and CDR2 FQNEAQ (reference sequence). The length of the CDR3 is 17 residues. Trimming pared 5 bases from V and 1 base from J, leaving 19 bases between. CDR3 protein: CASSPRQGPRGTDTQYF. The CDR3 nucleotides read TGTGCCAGCAGCCCCCGGCAGGGCCCACGCGGCACAGATACGCAGTATTTT.

This chain uses TRBV28 with TRBJ2-3; 13 bases map to TRBD2. V lost 1 base, J lost 2 bases, and 15 bases stayed unmatched. CDR1 MDHEN and CDR2 SYDVKM come from the germline V gene. The CDR3 has 21 residues. CDR3 DNA: TGTGCCAGCAGTTTATACGGACTAGCGGGAGTTGCGTTCCCAAACACAGATACGCAGTATTTT. Translated, it gives CASSLYGLAGVAFPNTDTQYF.

There are a few counts of this clone. The rearrangement uses TRBV28 and TRBJ1-5, with 9 bases lining up with TRBD1. Germline V gives CDR1 MDHEN, CDR2 SYDVKM. The ends lost 8 bases at V and 6 bases at J; junction bases unmatched: 11. The CDR3 is 15 amino acids. The CDR3 bases are TGTGCCAGCCGAACGGGACAGGGAAGGGGTCAGCCCCAGCATTTT. This translates into CASRTGQGRGQPQHF.

V usage is TRBV6-5 and J usage is TRBJ2-7; 11 bases map to TRBD2. This CDR3 has 16 residues. Germline V gives CDR1 MNHEY, CDR2 SVGAGI. After removal of 2 bases from V and 6 bases from J, the junction contained 9 bases not matched to a gene. The CDR3 region is CASSYRFALAGGEQYF. CDR3 nucleotide sequence: TGTGCCAGCAGTTACCGCTTCGCCCTAGCGGGAGGCGAGCAGTACTTC.

The chain carries TRBV28 and TRBJ2-1; 12 bases match TRBD2. This CDR3 region has 15 residues. The junction had 9 bases not matched to a gene; V was cut back by 6 bases and J by 9 bases. Per germline, CDR1 MDHEN and CDR2 SYDVKM. The DNA for the CDR3 is TGTGCCAGCAGCCACCCGACTAGCGGGAGTACTGAGCAGTTCTTC. Residues: CASSHPTSGSTEQFF.

The J gene is TRBJ1-1, the V gene TRBV25-1; no clear D. The germline gives CDR1 MGHDK, CDR2 SYGVNS. Trimming removed 4 bases at V and 4 bases at J, with 10 bases between. This CDR3 is built from 13 residues. The CDR3 DNA reads as TGTGCCAGCAGTGTGGAGGGTGGCACTGAAGCTTTCTTT. Amino acid sequence: CASSVEGGTEAFF. Together with reference TRBV25-1 and TRBJ1-1, the CDR3 gives the full variable domain: EADIYQTPRYLVIGTGKKITLECSQTMGHDKMYWYQQDPGMELHLIHYSYGVNSTEKGDLSSESTVSRIRTEHFPLTLESARPSHTSQYLCASSVEGGTEAFFGQGTRLTVV.

The rearrangement links TRBV2 to TRBJ2-3, with TRBD2 as a possible D gene (6 bases). This CDR3 contains 15 residues. Trimming shortened V by 2 bases and J by 9 bases, and 18 bases separated the two germline ends. Germline lookup yields CDR1 SNHLY and CDR2 FYNNEI. The CDR3 here is CASSEYWGDVGTQYF. CDR3 sequence (DNA): TGTGCCAGCAGTGAATATTGGGGGGACGTGGGGACGCAGTATTTT.

The chain employs TRBV7-3 and TRBJ2-7; TRBD2 matches 13 bases. The CDR3 consists of 20 residues. V shed 4 bases and J 3 bases; nucleotides not matched to a gene: 18. Germline V lookup: CDR1 SGHTA, CDR2 FQGTGA. CDR3: CASSSRTKLAGGPMVYEQYF. CDR3 nucleotides: TGTGCCAGCAGCTCACGAACGAAACTAGCGGGAGGGCCGATGGTCTACGAGCAGTACTTC.

The rearrangement uses TRBV7-9 and TRBJ2-2; no firm D call. Per germline, CDR1 SEHNR and CDR2 FQNEAQ (reference sequence). V was cut by 5 bases and J by 8 bases, with 12 bases left in between. CDR3 length: 13 residues. Here the CDR3 reads CASSPTTAGELFF. CDR3 in DNA: TGTGCCAGCAGCCCCACAACGGCTGGGGAGCTGTTTTTT. Variable domain in full (rest from reference TRBV7-9 and TRBJ2-2): DTGVSQNPRHKITKRGQNVTFRCDPISEHNRLYWYRQTLGQGPEFLTYFQNEAQLEKSRLLSDRFSAERPKGSFSTLEIQRTEQGDSAMYLCASSPTTAGELFFGEGSRLTVL.

V and J are TRBV20-1 and TRBJ2-5, with D unclear. The V gene's germline CDR1 is DFQATT and CDR2 SNEGSKA (reference sequence). V shed 6 bases and J shed 13 bases, with 12 bases lying between them. The length of the CDR3 is 9 residues. This chain's CDR3 is CSALFGAYF. The DNA for the CDR3 is TGCAGTGCCCTTTTTGGAGCGTACTTC.

The chain combines TRBV9 with TRBJ2-7, with TRBD2 identical over 7 bases. CDR1 SGDLS and CDR2 YYNGEE come from the germline V gene. V dropped 3 bases and J dropped 4; count of bases not matched to a gene: 7. The CDR3 is made up of 14 amino acids. For the CDR3, the DNA is TGTGCCAGCAGCGAACTAGGGGAGGGGTACGAGCAGTACTTC. Residues: CASSELGEGYEQYF.